The entry below describes one TCR beta chain. Its target is unknown. This entry is derived from a study of monozygotic twins with inflammatory bowel disease. Findings of the study overall: Background noise in patient repertoires may stem from differing immunosuppressive treatments. Backing was not found for a single strong signal or clonotype associated with IBD. It was in IBD patients that TCRbeta diversity (inverse Simpson) was lower than in healthy co-twins.

This CDR3 has 13 residues. Germline loops: CDR1 DFQATT, CDR2 SNEGSKA (reference sequence). TCRdb reworked the 5' RACE reads into one entry per CDR3 protein, no DNA. The sample includes approximately 400,000 distinct CDR3 sequences. The rearrangement joins TRBV20-1 to TRBJ1-1; TCRdb gives TRBD1 as the D gene, but with no DNA this cannot be confirmed. This receptor was identified in a human donor with ulcerative colitis or Crohn's disease, or a healthy co-twin of an affected twin (not recorded which). Material: blood. CDR3 protein: CSARDRGGVRAFF.